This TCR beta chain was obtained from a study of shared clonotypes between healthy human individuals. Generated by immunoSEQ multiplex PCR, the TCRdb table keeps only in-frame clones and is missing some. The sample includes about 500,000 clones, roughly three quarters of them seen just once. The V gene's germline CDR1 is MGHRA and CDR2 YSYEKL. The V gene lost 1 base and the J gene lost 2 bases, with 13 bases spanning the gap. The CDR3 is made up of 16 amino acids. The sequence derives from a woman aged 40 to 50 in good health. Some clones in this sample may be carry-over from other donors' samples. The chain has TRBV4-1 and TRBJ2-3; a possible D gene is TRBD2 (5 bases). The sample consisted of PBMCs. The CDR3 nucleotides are TGCGCCAGCAGCCAAGGTGGGAGACGGTCCACAGATACGCAGTATTTT. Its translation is CASSQGGRRSTDTQYF.